These T cell receptor beta chains were read from a single sample in a study of shared clonotypes between healthy human individuals. Sequenced by immunoSEQ multiplex PCR; TCRdb stores in-frame clones only, minus some. The sample has 400,000 to 600,000 clones, roughly 95% seen once. Sequenced input: naive CD4+ T cells sorted from blood. The receptors shown here come from a woman in her 30s in good health. Both conserved end residues are part of each CDR3. The D gene is left open where the match is weak. For some rows the clone size is stated as once, few or many, or as a class when expanded; others skip it.

V gene	clone size	CDR3 length	D gene	J gene	CDR3 protein	CDR3 DNA
TRBV4-1	-	16	-	TRBJ2-7	CASSQVGPGPWNGQYF	TGCGCCAGCAGCCAAGTTGGACCGGGACCTTGGAACGGGCAGTACTTC
TRBV27	-	14	TRBD2	TRBJ2-7	CASSLYGRAYEQYF	TGTGCCAGCAGTTTATACGGGAGGGCCTACGAGCAGTACTTC
TRBV7-9	once	15	-	TRBJ1-4	CASTRTSGGREKLFF	TGTGCCAGCACCCGGACAAGCGGGGGGCGTGAAAAACTGTTTTTT
TRBV2	-	15	-	TRBJ2-3	CASSELGERVDTQYF	TGTGCCAGCAGTGAGTTGGGGGAGCGAGTCGATACGCAGTATTTT
TRBV28	-	16	TRBD1	TRBJ1-5	CASSLYATGGFQPQHF	TGTGCCAGCAGTTTATATGCCACAGGGGGCTTTCAGCCCCAGCATTTT
TRBV10-1	-	14	-	TRBJ2-1	CASSSAGLYNEQFF	TGCGCCAGCTCTTCGGCGGGGCTCTACAATGAGCAGTTCTTC
TRBV4-2	-	16	TRBD2	TRBJ2-7	CASSQVTSGSSYEQYF	TGTGCCAGCAGCCAAGTGACTAGCGGGTCCTCCTACGAGCAGTACTTC
TRBV2	once	13	-	TRBJ2-7	CASSAQEIYEQYF	TGTGCCAGCAGTGCACAAGAAATCTACGAGCAGTACTTC
TRBV28	-	18	TRBD2	TRBJ2-6	CASSLGYSGRSGANVLTF	TGTGCCAGCAGTTTAGGTTACAGCGGGAGGTCTGGGGCCAACGTCCTGACTTTC
TRBV5-1	-	13	-	TRBJ1-1	CASSLAEGREAFF	TGCGCCAGCAGCTTGGCCGAGGGTAGGGAAGCTTTCTTT
TRBV5-4	-	16	-	TRBJ2-2	CASSLDPGANTGELFF	TGTGCCAGCAGCTTGGACCCGGGAGCAAACACCGGGGAGCTGTTTTTT
TRBV7-9	-	16	-	TRBJ2-7	CASSSTWAPRDDEQYF	TGTGCCAGCAGCTCTACGTGGGCCCCTCGAGATGACGAGCAGTACTTC
TRBV28	-	12	-	TRBJ1-5	CASSLQQGSQHF	TGTGCCAGCAGTTTACAACAGGGTTCCCAGCATTTT
TRBV27	-	13	TRBD2	TRBJ2-5	CASTTSGKETQYF	TGTGCCAGCACCACGAGCGGGAAAGAGACCCAGTACTTC
TRBV5-1	-	15	TRBD1	TRBJ2-3	CASSSGQGSTDTQYF	TGCGCCAGCAGCTCGGGACAGGGGAGCACAGATACGCAGTATTTT
TRBV6-5	-	15	-	TRBJ1-5	CASSRTYKNNQPQHF	TGTGCCAGCTCTCGGACTTATAAAAACAATCAGCCCCAGCATTTT
TRBV5-8	-	15	-	TRBJ2-3	CASRSWTRGKDTQYF	TGTGCCAGCAGATCCTGGACAAGGGGTAAAGATACGCAGTATTTT
TRBV5-4	-	15	-	TRBJ2-3	CASSPGAGSTDTQYF	TGTGCCAGCAGCCCAGGGGCGGGATCCACAGATACGCAGTATTTT
TRBV19	few	13	-	TRBJ1-5	CASSIDGFQPQHF	TGTGCCAGTAGTATTGATGGCTTTCAGCCCCAGCATTTT
TRBV19	-	13	TRBD2	TRBJ2-3	CASTSGDTDTQYF	TGTGCCAGTACGAGCGGGGACACAGATACGCAGTATTTT
TRBV2	-	13	-	TRBJ2-7	CASSVRVWNEQYF	TGTGCCAGCAGTGTTCGGGTCTGGAACGAGCAGTACTTC
TRBV19	few	16	-	TRBJ1-5	CASSIIDGWDNQPQHF	TGTGCCAGTAGTATTATCGATGGGTGGGACAATCAGCCCCAGCATTTT
TRBV28	-	16	-	TRBJ1-1	CASSLDRFGRNTEAFF	TGTGCCAGCAGTTTAGATCGGTTCGGCAGGAACACTGAAGCTTTCTTT
TRBV11-3	-	15	-	TRBJ2-7	CASSSSTGSGYEQYF	TGTGCCAGCAGCTCATCCACAGGGTCGGGATACGAGCAGTACTTC
TRBV28	-	14	-	TRBJ2-7	CASRPSSETYEQYF	TGTGCCAGCAGGCCCTCCAGCGAGACCTACGAGCAGTACTTC
TRBV19	-	15	TRBD1	TRBJ2-7	CASHLTGGAFYEQYF	TGTGCCAGTCACCTGACAGGGGGCGCGTTTTACGAGCAGTACTTC
TRBV28	-	18	-	TRBJ2-5	CASNHAGTLWKGQETQYF	TGTGCCAGCAACCATGCCGGGACACTTTGGAAGGGCCAAGAGACCCAGTACTTC
TRBV21-1	once	12	-	TRBJ2-7	CASSTRSCEQYF	TGTGCCAGCAGCACGCGTAGCTGCGAGCAGTACTTC
TRBV7-9	-	14	TRBD1	TRBJ2-1	CASRWTGADNEQFF	TGTGCCAGCAGGTGGACAGGCGCGGACAATGAGCAGTTCTTC
TRBV30	-	14	-	TRBJ2-7	CAWRETENSYEQYF	TGTGCCTGGAGGGAGACAGAAAACTCCTACGAGCAGTACTTC
TRBV19	few	13	TRBD1	TRBJ1-2	CASSAGGPDGYTF	TGTGCCAGTAGCGCAGGGGGTCCCGATGGCTACACCTTC
TRBV14	-	13	-	TRBJ2-7	CASSQVTGYEQYF	TGTGCCAGCAGCCAAGTCACGGGCTACGAGCAGTACTTC
TRBV28	-	13	TRBD2	TRBJ2-7	CASISGSIYEQYF	TGTGCCAGTATTAGCGGGAGCATCTACGAGCAGTACTTC
TRBV6-6	-	14	-	TRBJ1-1	CASSTHREGTEAFF	TGTGCCAGCAGTACCCACAGGGAAGGGACTGAAGCTTTCTTT
TRBV2	-	13	-	TRBJ2-7	CASNGGSSYEQYF	TGTGCCAGCAATGGAGGGAGCTCCTACGAGCAGTACTTC
TRBV19	-	13	TRBD1	TRBJ1-2	CASSLGQAYGYTF	TGTGCCAGTAGCCTCGGACAGGCGTATGGCTACACCTTC
TRBV11-1	-	19	-	TRBJ2-1	CASSTGGGGGSPSYNEQFF	TGTGCCAGCAGCACCGGAGGGGGGGGCGGGAGTCCCTCCTACAATGAGCAGTTCTTC
TRBV9	-	14	TRBD2	TRBJ2-1	CASSASGPFGEQFF	TGTGCCAGCAGTGCTAGCGGTCCTTTCGGTGAGCAGTTCTTC
TRBV4-2	-	16	-	TRBJ2-2	CASSQDQGRNTGELFF	TGTGCCAGCAGCCAAGATCAGGGTAGGAACACCGGGGAGCTGTTTTTT
TRBV5-4	-	14	TRBD1	TRBJ2-7	CASSLQGVTYEQYF	TGTGCCAGCAGCTTACAGGGGGTGACCTACGAGCAGTACTTC
TRBV6-5	-	13	-	TRBJ1-1	CASSYGKNTEAFF	TGTGCCAGCAGTTACGGCAAGAACACTGAAGCTTTCTTT
TRBV18	-	13	-	TRBJ1-4	CASSPTENEKLFF	TGTGCCAGCTCACCCACGGAGAATGAAAAACTGTTTTTT
TRBV6-5	-	15	-	TRBJ1-1	CASSYSAVGGTEAFF	TGTGCCAGCAGTTACTCAGCAGTGGGGGGGACTGAAGCTTTCTTT
TRBV21-1	few	17	-	TRBJ1-5	CASSKGGTRGSLETQHF	TGTGCCAGCAGCAAGGGTGGTACTAGAGGCTCGCTAGAGACCCAGCATTTT
TRBV27	once	15	-	TRBJ2-6	CASSLGQSGANVLTF	TGTGCCAGCAGTCTCGGACAGTCTGGGGCCAACGTCCTGACTTTC
TRBV19	-	15	TRBD1	TRBJ2-1	CASRRTGTSYNEQFF	TGTGCCAGTAGGAGGACAGGGACGTCCTACAATGAGCAGTTCTTC
TRBV18	-	17	TRBD1	TRBJ1-3	CASSLSDRAFSGNTIYF	TGTGCCAGCTCACTTTCCGACAGGGCATTTTCTGGAAACACCATATATTTT
TRBV28	-	16	TRBD1	TRBJ2-3	CASSPPGQGFSDTQYF	TGTGCCAGCAGTCCGCCGGGACAGGGGTTTTCAGATACGCAGTATTTT
TRBV7-2	-	17	-	TRBJ1-1	CASSLVQGYLLGTEAFF	TGTGCCAGCAGCTTAGTACAGGGCTACCTTTTGGGCACTGAAGCTTTCTTT
TRBV19	once	16	-	TRBJ2-2	CASSVSGRKNTGELFF	TGTGCCAGTAGTGTCTCAGGGAGAAAGAACACCGGGGAGCTGTTTTTT
TRBV21-1	-	15	-	TRBJ1-1	CASLPTVGKTYEAFF	TGTGCCAGCCTTCCCACTGTAGGAAAAACTTATGAAGCTTTCTTT
TRBV6-1	-	15	TRBD2	TRBJ2-7	CASTPGWGGTYEQYF	TGTGCCAGCACCCCGGGGTGGGGGGGAACCTACGAGCAGTACTTC